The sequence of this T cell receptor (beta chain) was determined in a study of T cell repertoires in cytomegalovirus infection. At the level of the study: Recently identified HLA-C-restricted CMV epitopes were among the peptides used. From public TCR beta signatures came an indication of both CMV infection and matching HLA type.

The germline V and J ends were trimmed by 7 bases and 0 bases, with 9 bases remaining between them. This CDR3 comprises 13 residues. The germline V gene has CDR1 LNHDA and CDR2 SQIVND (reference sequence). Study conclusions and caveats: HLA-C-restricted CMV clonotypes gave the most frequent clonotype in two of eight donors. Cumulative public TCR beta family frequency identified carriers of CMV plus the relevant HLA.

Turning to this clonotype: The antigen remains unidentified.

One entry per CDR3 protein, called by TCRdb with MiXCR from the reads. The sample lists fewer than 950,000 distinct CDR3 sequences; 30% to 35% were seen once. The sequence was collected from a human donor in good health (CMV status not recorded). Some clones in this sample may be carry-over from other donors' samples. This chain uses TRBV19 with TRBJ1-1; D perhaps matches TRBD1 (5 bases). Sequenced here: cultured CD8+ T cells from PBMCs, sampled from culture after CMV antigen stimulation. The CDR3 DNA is TGTGCCAGTACAATGGGGGTGAACACTGAAGCTTTCTTT. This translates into CASTMGVNTEAFF.